This TCR beta chain originates from a study of T cell responses to AZD1222 COVID-19 vaccine. Points from the study as a whole: All repertoire sampling was performed exclusively after the peak T cell response.

Method: immunoSEQ multiplex PCR; TCRdb's copy keeps in-frame clones and lacks some. This sample yields fewer than 200,000 clones, of which 70% to 90% are seen a single time; 0.95% to 1.1% belongs to the top ten. With regard to this clone: Its specificity is not known.

The V and J ends lost 5 bases and 6 bases respectively, with 14 bases between them. CDR1 LNHDA and CDR2 SQIVND come from the germline V gene (reference sequence). There are 13 residues in the CDR3. This specimen was peripheral blood, taken 28 days after the second AZD1222 dose. V is TRBV19 and J is TRBJ2-7, with D tentatively TRBD1 or TRBD2 (6 bases each). The sequence came from an adult who received the AZD1222 COVID-19 vaccine. CDR3 bases: TGTGCCAGTAGTTTAGGGGGACTGGGCGAGCAGTACTTC. Residues: CASSLGGLGEQYF.